This section outlines one T cell receptor (beta chain) sequence together with its context. Its antigen is not known. The CDR3 is 15 residues long. The germline CDR1 and CDR2 sequences are MDHEN and SYDVKM. Trimming cost V 7 bases and J 4 bases, with 14 bases left between them. Assay: immunoSEQ multiplex PCR; the TCRdb copy retains only in-frame clones and omits some. The profile shows under 35,000 clones, about 81% of them singletons. The data belong to a study of OX40 agonist ivuxolimab in advanced cancers. Study information: An agonistic anti-OX40 (CD134) antibody, ivuxolimab, was used to treat the patients.

Study findings and constraints: Low normalized T-cell clonal expansion also characterized some of the nonresponders.

The rearrangement joins TRBV28 to TRBJ1-6; TRBD1 is a possible D gene (6 bases). The receptor's source is an adult with an advanced solid tumor such as melanoma, head and neck, liver or kidney cancer. The source material was CD4+ or CD8+ T cells sorted from blood, sampled in a trial of the OX40 agonist ivuxolimab. CDR3 sequence (DNA): TGTGCCAGCATCCCGGGACAAGTTTATAATTCACCCCTCCACTTT. Its translation is CASIPGQVYNSPLHF.